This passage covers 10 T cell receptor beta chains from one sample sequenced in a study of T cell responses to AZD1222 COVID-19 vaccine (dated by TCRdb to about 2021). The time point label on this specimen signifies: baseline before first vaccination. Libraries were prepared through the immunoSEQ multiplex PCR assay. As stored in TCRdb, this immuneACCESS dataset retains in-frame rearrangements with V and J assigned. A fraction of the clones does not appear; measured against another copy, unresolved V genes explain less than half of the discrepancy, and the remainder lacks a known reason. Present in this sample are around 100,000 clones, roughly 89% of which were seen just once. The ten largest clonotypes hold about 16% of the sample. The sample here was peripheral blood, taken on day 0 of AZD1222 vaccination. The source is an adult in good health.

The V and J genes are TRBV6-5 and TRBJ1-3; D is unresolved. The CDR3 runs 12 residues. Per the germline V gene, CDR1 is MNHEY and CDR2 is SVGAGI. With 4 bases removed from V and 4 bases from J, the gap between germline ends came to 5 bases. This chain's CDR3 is CASSSGGNTIYF. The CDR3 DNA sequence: TGTGCCAGCAGTTCGGGGGGAAACACCATATATTTT.

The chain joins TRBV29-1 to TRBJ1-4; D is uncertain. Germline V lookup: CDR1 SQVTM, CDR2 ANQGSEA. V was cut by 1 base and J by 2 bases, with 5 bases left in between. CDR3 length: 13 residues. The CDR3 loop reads CSVEGGTNEKLFF. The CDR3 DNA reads TGCAGCGTTGAAGGAGGGACTAATGAAAAACTGTTTTTT.

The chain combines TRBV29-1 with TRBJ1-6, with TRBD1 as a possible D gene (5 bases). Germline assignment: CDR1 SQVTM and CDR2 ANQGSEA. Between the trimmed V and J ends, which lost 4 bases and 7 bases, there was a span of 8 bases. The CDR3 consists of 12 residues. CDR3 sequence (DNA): TGCAGCGTTGCCAGGGTAAATTCACCCCTCCACTTT. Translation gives CSVARVNSPLHF.

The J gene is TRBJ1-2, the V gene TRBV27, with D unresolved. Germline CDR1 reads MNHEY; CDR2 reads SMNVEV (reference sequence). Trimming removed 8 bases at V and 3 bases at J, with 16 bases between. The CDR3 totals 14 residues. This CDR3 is CASGRAPGDYGYTF. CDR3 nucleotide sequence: TGTGCCAGCGGAAGGGCACCCGGGGACTATGGCTACACCTTC.

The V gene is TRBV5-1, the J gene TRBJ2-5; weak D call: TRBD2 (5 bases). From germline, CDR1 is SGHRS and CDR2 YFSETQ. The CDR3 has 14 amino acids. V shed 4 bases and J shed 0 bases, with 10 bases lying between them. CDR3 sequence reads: CASSILDYQETQYF. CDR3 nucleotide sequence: TGCGCCAGCAGCATACTAGATTACCAAGAGACCCAGTACTTC.

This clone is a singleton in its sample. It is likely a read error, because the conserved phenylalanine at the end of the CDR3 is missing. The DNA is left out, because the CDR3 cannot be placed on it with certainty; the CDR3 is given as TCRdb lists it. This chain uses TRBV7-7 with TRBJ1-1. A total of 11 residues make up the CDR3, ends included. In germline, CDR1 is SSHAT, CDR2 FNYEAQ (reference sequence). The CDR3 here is CASRMRDTVSY.

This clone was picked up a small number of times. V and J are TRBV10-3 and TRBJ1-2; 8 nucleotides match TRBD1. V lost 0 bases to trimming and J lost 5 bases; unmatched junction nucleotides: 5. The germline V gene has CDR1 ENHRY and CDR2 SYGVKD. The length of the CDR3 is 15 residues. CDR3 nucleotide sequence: TGTGCCATCAGTGAGTCGATGGACAGGGAATATGGCTACACCTTC. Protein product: CAISESMDREYGYTF.

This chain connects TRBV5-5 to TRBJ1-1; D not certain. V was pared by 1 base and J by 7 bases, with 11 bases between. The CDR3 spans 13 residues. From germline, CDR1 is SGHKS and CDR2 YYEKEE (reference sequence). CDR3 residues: CASSLSQVFEAFF. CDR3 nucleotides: TGTGCCAGCAGCTTGTCGCAGGTCTTTGAAGCTTTCTTT.

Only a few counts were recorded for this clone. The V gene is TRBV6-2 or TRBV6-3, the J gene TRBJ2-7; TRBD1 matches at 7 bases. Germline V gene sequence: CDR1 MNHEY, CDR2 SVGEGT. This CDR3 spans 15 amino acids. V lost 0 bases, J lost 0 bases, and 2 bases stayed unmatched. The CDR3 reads CASSYSGDSSYEQYF. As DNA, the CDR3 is TGTGCCAGCAGTTACTCAGGGGACAGCTCCTACGAGCAGTACTTC.

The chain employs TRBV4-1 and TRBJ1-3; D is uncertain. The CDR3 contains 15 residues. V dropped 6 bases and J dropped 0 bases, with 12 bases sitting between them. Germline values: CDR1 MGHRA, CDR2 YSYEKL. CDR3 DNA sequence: TGCGCCAGCAGGCCCGCCCCAGTCTCTGGAAACACCATATATTTT. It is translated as CASRPAPVSGNTIYF.